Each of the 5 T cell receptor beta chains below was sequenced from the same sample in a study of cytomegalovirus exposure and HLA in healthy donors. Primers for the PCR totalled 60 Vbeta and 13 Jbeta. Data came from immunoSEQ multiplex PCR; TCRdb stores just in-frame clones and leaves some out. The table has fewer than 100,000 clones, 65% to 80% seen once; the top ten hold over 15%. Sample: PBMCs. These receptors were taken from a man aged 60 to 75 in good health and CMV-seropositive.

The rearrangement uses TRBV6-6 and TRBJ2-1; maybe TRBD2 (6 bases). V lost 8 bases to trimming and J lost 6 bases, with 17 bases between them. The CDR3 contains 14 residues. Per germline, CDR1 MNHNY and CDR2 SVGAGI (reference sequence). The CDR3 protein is CASGGSRNTNEQFF. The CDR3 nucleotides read TGTGCCAGCGGGGGGTCCCGTAACACCAATGAGCAGTTCTTC.

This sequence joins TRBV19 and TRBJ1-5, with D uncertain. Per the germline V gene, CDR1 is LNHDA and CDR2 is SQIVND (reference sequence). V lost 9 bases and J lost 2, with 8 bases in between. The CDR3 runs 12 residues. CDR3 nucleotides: TGTGCCAGCGGACTTGGCAATCAGCCCCAGCATTTT. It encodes CASGLGNQPQHF.

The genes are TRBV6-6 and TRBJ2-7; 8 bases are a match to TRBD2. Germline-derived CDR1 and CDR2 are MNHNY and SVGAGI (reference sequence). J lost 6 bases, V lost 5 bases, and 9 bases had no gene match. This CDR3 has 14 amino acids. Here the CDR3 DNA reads TGTGCCAGCAGTCGCGGGGGGCAGGTTACCGAGCAGTACTTC. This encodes CASSRGGQVTEQYF.

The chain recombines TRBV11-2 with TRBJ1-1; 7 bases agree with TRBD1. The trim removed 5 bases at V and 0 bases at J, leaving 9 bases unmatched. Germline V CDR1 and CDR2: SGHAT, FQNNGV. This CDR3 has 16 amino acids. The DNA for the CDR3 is TGTGCCAGCAGCGCCAATCGGGGGACAGTGAACACTGAAGCTTTCTTT. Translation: CASSANRGTVNTEAFF. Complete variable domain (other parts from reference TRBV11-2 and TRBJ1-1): EAGVAQSPRYKIIEKRQSVAFWCNPISGHATLYWYQQILGQGPKLLIQFQNNGVVDDSQLPKDRFSAERLKGVDSTLKIQPAKLEDSAVYLCASSANRGTVNTEAFFGQGTRLTVV.

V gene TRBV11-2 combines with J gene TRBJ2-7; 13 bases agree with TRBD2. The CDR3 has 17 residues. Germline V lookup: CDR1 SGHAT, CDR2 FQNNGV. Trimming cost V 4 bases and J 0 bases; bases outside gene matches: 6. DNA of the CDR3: TGTGCCAGCAGCTACAGGACTAGCGGGGGCCACTCCTACGAGCAGTACTTC. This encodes CASSYRTSGGHSYEQYF.